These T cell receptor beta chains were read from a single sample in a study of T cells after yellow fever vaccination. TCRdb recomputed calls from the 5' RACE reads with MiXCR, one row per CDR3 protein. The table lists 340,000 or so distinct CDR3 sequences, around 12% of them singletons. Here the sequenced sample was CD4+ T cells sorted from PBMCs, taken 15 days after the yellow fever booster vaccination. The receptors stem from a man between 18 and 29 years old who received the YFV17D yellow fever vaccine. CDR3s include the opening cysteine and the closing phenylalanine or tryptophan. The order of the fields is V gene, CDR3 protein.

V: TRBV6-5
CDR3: CASERAGRRIGNTIYF

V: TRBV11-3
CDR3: CASKLGDHDDEQFF

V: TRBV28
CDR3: CASSLAPVREKLFF

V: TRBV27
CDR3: CASSLVRGTDTQYF

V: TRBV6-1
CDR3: CASSRLDREWGYGYTF

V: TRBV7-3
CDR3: CASSPTSRTYNEQFF

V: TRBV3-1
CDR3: CASSQGDRNEKLFF

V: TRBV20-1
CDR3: CSAGDSRGSPLHF

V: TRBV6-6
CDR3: CASSYSHGETQYF

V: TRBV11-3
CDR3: CASSPGDTGELFF

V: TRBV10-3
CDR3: CAISGTGGNTEAFF

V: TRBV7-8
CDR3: CASSLTDEQPQHF

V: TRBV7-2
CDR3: CASSGLGYGYTF

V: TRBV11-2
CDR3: CASSLTQGNQPQHF

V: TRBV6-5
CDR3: CASSYSGRNYNEQFF

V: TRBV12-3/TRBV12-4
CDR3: CASSPGGGVNSGANVLTF

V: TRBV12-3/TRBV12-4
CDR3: CASSFSNTEAFF

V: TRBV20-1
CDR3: CSAKGLAGRQFF

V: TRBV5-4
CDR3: CASSFRGLAGGRAHEQFF

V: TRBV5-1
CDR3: CASSLGSVGLTEAFF

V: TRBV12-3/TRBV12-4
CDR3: CASSFTGRIYEQYF

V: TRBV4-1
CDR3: CASSPGVLGETQYF

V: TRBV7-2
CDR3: CASSISGTGVYGYTF

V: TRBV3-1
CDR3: CASGGTLTYEQYF

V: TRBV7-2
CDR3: CASSPDRERSQPQHF

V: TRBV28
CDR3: CASSWRGIQYF

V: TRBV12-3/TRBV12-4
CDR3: CASSPPGDIYGYTF

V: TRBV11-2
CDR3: CASSLDRDRVYGYTF

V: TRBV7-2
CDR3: CASSLRTSGDYEQYF

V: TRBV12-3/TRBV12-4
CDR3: CASRPRGAQNSPLHF

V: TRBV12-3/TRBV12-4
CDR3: CASSTGQGEGYTF

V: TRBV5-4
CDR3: CASSSDWNRGFF

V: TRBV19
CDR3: CATREGHSRTEAFF

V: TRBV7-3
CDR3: CASTTGTSGGAEQFF

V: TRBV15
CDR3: CATSLLVNEQFF

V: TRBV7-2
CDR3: CASSLSRPEDGYTF

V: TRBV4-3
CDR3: CASSQTGLINEQFF

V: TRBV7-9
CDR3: CASSPAGEQFF

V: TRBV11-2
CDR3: CASSEGYLAFF

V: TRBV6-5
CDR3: CASSYSAGTEAFF

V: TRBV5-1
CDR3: CASSGNPEETEAFF

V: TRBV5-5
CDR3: CASSPELARTGVDGYTF

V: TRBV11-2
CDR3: CASSLWAVSGNTIYF

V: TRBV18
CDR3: CASSPDLNTEAFF

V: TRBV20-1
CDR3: CSATRDRTQETQYF

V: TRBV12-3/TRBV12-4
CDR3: CASSRAGHTEAFF

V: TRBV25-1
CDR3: CASSEAGGKETQYF

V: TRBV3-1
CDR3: CASSRSPTGDYGYTF

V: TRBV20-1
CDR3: CSAAKPGQAAGSPLHF

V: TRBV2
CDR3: CASSEGRGNTIYF